This T cell receptor (beta chain) came from a study of T cells after posttransplantation cyclophosphamide. Cyclophosphamide on days +3 and +4 followed busulfan-fludarabine conditioning and a marrow graft. The assay was immunoSEQ multiplex PCR, and TCRdb's table has in-frame clones only and misses some. The sample shows thousands of clones, 85% of them seen only once. The material sequenced was PBMCs, taken after allogeneic stem cell transplant with posttransplant cyclophosphamide. This receptor was taken from a male patient aged 25 to 39 who received an allogeneic stem cell transplant from a related donor, was CMV-positive, and had acute GVHD only. Certain T cells may be donor cells from the graft.

The CDR3, as DNA: TGTGCCACCAGCCCCGGGACAGGGTTTCACAGTGAGCAGTTCTTC. This gives the protein CATSPGTGFHSEQFF. This chain uses TRBV15 with TRBJ2-1; 9 positions match TRBD1. CDR3 length: 15 amino acids. The V gene's germline CDR1 is LNHNV and CDR2 YYDKDF (reference sequence). The V gene end was trimmed by 5 bases and the J gene end by 9 bases; junction bases not matched to a gene: 11.